This TCR beta chain stems from a study of vaccination effects on CD4 cells after COVID-19. Across the study: Samples from a couple of convalescent patients were given 16 days and one week before vaccination.

Per germline, CDR1 SGHTA and CDR2 FQGNSA. V gave up 5 bases and J gave up 2 bases; unmatched junction bases: 4. This CDR3 region has 15 residues. Points on this clone: Its antigen remains unknown.

ViraFEST used viral peptide pools to expand antigen-specific CD4+ T cells before sequencing. Following culture for approximately 11 days, CD4+ T cells were isolated. PCR showed that the person got SARS-CoV-2 infection at some point between March and December 2020. With approximately 9.6 ug/ml peptides and around 9.6 IU/ml IL-2, a few million PBMC per well were cultured. Produced via immunoSEQ multiplex PCR; TCRdb's table is partial and in-frame only. This table holds around 46,000 clones, around 66% found once. The chain has TRBV7-2 and TRBJ1-5; 9 bases are shared with TRBD1. Sequencing was performed on CD4+ T cells from PBMCs cultured with a peptide pool, taken before COVID-19 vaccination. The TCR originated in a human donor who had a prior SARS-CoV-2 infection. In DNA, the CDR3 is TGTGCCAGCAGCGTCCGGACAGGGGGCAATCAGCCCCAGCATTTT. This translates into CASSVRTGGNQPQHF. Variable domain in full (rest from reference TRBV7-2 and TRBJ1-5): GAGVSQSPSNKVTEKGKDVELRCDPISGHTALYWYRQSLGQGLEFLIYFQGNSAPDKSGLPSDRFSAERTGGSVSTLTIQRTQQEDSAVYLCASSVRTGGNQPQHFGDGTRLSIL.